A selection of T cell receptor beta chains follows, all from one sample in a study of radiation and T cells in renal cell carcinoma. Sequencing used immunoSEQ multiplex PCR; TCRdb keeps in-frame clones, though not all of them. The sample contains about 15,000 clones, 64% of which appear only once. Here the sequenced sample was tumor tissue, taken from a patient whose treatment included radiotherapy and nephrectomy. These TCRs come from a woman aged 70-85 years with renal cell carcinoma. CDR3s include the opening cysteine and the closing phenylalanine or tryptophan. Each record gives: clone size, D gene, V gene, J gene, CDR3 DNA, CDR3 protein. D genes are given only for firm matches. Size tells how often a clone was seen (once, few, many) or the class of an expanded clone, and some rows leave it out.

-	-	TRBV30	TRBJ1-5	TGTGCCTGGAGTAGCGGACACTATAGCAATCAGCCCCAGCATTTT	CAWSSGHYSNQPQHF
-	-	TRBV6-1	TRBJ2-1	TGTGCCAGCAACGAGTACATTCAGGGACATGAGCAGTTCTTC	CASNEYIQGHEQFF
-	TRBD1	TRBV7-9	TRBJ2-1	TGTGCCAGCAGCTTCACAGGGGGCGGTGAGCAGTTCTTC	CASSFTGGGEQFF
-	TRBD2	TRBV7-9	TRBJ2-5	TGTGCCAGCAGATGGGGGACTAGCGGGTCAGAGACCCAGTACTTC	CASRWGTSGSETQYF
-	-	TRBV7-2	TRBJ2-1	TGTGCCAGCAGCTCCGGGTTCTACAATGAGCAGTTCTTC	CASSSGFYNEQFF
-	TRBD2	TRBV7-2	TRBJ2-1	TGTGCCAGCAGCTTACGCGGCACTAGCGGGGGGCCCTTGGTCTTC	CASSLRGTSGGPLVF
-	-	TRBV4-1	TRBJ1-2	TGCGCCAGCAGCCAACAATTCACTACAGGGATCTACTATGGCTACACCTTC	CASSQQFTTGIYYGYTF
-	TRBD2	TRBV6-6	TRBJ2-2	TGTGCCAGCAGTACAAGGGGAGGGCGGGAGCTGTTTTTT	CASSTRGGRELFF
-	TRBD1	TRBV18	TRBJ1-6	TGTGCCAGCTCACCGGGACAGCTAAATTCACCCCTCCACTTT	CASSPGQLNSPLHF
-	-	TRBV7-6	TRBJ2-3	TGTGCCAGCGGTTTTGGGGTAAATACGCAGTATTTT	CASGFGVNTQYF
-	-	TRBV7-2	TRBJ2-3	TGTGCCAGCAGCCCTTCGGCGGACACAGATACGCAGTATTTT	CASSPSADTDTQYF
-	-	TRBV6-6	TRBJ2-3	TGTGCCAGCAGTGATAGCGTAGTCACAGATACGCAGTATTTT	CASSDSVVTDTQYF
-	TRBD2	TRBV27	TRBJ2-2	TGTGCCAGCAGTTACACGGGACTAGCGACCGGGGAGCTGTTTTTT	CASSYTGLATGELFF
few	TRBD1	TRBV10-3	TRBJ2-7	TGTGCCATCATGACAGGGGTAACCTACGAGCAGTACTTC	CAIMTGVTYEQYF
-	-	TRBV11-2	TRBJ1-2	TGTGCCAGCAGCTTAGGTGTCAGCACCTATGGCTACACCTTC	CASSLGVSTYGYTF
-	-	TRBV6-6	TRBJ1-2	TGTGCCACCGTACAGGGTATCTATGGCTACACCTTC	CATVQGIYGYTF
-	-	TRBV6-6	TRBJ1-5	TGTGCCAGCAGGTCTTTCGGAGTTCAGCCCCAGCATTTT	CASRSFGVQPQHF
-	-	TRBV18	TRBJ2-1	TGTGCCAGCTCACCACAGGTACTCAATGAGCAGTTCTTC	CASSPQVLNEQFF
few	-	TRBV25-1	TRBJ1-1	TGTGCCAGCAGTGGTAGGGGCCAGAACACTGAAGCTTTCTTT	CASSGRGQNTEAFF
-	-	TRBV2	TRBJ1-3	TGTGCCAGCAGTGAGGGAAGCTCTGGAAACACCATATATTTT	CASSEGSSGNTIYF
-	-	TRBV2	TRBJ1-4	TGTGCCAGCAGAACCGAAAAACTGTTTTTT	CASRTEKLFF
-	-	TRBV27	TRBJ1-1	TGTGCCAGCAGTTTATCCTCCCGGGGAGGGGGGACTGAAGCTTTCTTT	CASSLSSRGGGTEAFF